This T cell receptor beta chain was documented in a study of CD8 T cells in ankylosing spondylitis. Study-wide findings and caveats: Disease-associated clones were reportedly significantly overrepresented in matched ankylosing spondylitis synovial fluid.

This clonotype was found many times. Its matching antigen is unknown. CDR1 and CDR2 (germline): SGHVS, FQNEAQ. Trimming took 1 base from V and 9 from J, leaving 16 bases between them. This CDR3 is built from 15 residues. From the 5' RACE reads, TCRdb called clonotypes with MiXCR, one entry per CDR3 protein. The sample gives roughly 100,000 distinct CDR3 sequences, almost 8.5% of which show up once; 8.5% to 10% is in the top ten. The chain employs TRBV7-8 and TRBJ1-5; tentatively, D is TRBD1 (5 bases). This receptor was obtained from a male donor with ankylosing spondylitis or in good health (not recorded which). What was sequenced was blood, either unsorted or a sorted T cell fraction (not recorded which). The CDR3 bases are TGTGCCAGCAGCTTAGGGGAGGGGCCACAGACGCCCCAGCATTTT. This encodes CASSLGEGPQTPQHF.